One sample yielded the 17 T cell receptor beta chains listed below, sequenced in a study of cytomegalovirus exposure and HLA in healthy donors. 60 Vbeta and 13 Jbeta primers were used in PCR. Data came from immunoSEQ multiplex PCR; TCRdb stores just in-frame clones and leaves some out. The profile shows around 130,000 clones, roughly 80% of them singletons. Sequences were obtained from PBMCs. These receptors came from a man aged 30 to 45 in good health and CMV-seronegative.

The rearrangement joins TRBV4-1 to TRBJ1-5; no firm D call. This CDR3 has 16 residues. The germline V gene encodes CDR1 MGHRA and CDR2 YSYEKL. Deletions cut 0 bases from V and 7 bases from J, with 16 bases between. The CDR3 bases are TGCGCCAGCAGCCAAGACCAAGGGAGTTCGGCCCAGCCCCAGCATTTT. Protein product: CASSQDQGSSAQPQHF.

The CDR3 nucleotides are TGCGCCAGCAGCTGGATGACAAGCAATAATTCACCCCTCCACTTT. Protein: CASSWMTSNNSPLHF. The J gene is TRBJ1-6, the V gene TRBV5-1; D remains ambiguous. CDR1 and CDR2 (germline): SGHRS, YFSETQ. Trimming cost V 3 bases and J 5 bases, with 12 bases left between them. This CDR3 is 15 amino acids long.

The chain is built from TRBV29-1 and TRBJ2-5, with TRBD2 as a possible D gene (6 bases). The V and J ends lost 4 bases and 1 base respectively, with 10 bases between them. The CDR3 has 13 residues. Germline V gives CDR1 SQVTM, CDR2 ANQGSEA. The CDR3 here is CSVVGGIQETQYF. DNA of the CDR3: TGCAGCGTTGTAGGAGGGATCCAAGAGACCCAGTACTTC.

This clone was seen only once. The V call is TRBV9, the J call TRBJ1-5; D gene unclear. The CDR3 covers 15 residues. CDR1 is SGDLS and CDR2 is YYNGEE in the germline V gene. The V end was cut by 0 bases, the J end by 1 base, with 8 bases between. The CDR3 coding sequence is TGTGCCAGCAGCGTAGGAGGAGCAAGCAATCAGCCCCAGCATTTT. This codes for CASSVGGASNQPQHF.

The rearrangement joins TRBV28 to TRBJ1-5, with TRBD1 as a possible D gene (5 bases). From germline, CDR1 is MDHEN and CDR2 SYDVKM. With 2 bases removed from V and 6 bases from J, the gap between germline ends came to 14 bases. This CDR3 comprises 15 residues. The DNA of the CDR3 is TGTGCCAGCAGTTTAGGAATCGACAGACTTCAGCCCCAGCATTTT. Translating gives CASSLGIDRLQPQHF.

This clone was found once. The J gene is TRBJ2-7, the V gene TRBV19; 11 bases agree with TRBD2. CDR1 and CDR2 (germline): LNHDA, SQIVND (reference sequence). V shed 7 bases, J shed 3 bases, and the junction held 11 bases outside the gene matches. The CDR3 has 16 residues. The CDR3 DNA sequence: TGTGCCAGTACCGTAGGGGCACTAGCGGGAGTCTACGAGCAGTACTTC. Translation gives CASTVGALAGVYEQYF. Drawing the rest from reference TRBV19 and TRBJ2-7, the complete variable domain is DGGITQSPKYLFRKEGQNVTLSCEQNLNHDAMYWYRQDPGQGLRLIYYSQIVNDFQKGDIAEGYSVSREKKESFPLTVTSAQKNPTAFYLCASTVGALAGVYEQYFGPGTRLTVT.

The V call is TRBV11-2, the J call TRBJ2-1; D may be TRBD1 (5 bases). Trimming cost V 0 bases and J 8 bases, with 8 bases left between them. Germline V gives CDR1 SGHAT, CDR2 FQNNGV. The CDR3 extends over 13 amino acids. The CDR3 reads CASSLDRADEQFF. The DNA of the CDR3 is TGTGCCAGCAGCTTAGACAGGGCCGATGAGCAGTTCTTC.

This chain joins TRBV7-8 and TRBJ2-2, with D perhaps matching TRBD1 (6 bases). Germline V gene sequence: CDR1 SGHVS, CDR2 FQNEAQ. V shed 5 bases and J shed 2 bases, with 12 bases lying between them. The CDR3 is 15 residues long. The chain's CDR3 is CASSTDSYNTGELFF. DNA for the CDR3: TGTGCCAGCAGCACGGACAGTTATAACACCGGGGAGCTGTTTTTT.

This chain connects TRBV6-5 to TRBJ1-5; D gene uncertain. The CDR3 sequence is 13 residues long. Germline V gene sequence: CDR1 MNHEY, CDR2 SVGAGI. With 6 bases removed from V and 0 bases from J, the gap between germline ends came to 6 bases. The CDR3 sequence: CASRRNSNQPQHF. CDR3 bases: TGTGCCAGCAGGCGGAATAGCAATCAGCCCCAGCATTTT.

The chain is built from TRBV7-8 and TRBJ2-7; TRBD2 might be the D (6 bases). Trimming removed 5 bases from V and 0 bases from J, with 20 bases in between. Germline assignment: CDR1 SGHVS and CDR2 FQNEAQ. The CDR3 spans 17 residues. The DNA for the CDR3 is TGTGCCAGCAGCCCCGGGACTTCCGGAGCTAGCTCCTACGAGCAGTACTTC. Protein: CASSPGTSGASSYEQYF.

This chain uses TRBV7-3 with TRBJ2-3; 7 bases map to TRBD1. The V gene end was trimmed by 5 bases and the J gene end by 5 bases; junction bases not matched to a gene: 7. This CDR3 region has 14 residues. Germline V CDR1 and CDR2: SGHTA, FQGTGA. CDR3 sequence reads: CASSIGTVGDTQYF. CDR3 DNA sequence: TGTGCCAGCAGCATCGGGACAGTGGGAGATACGCAGTATTTT.

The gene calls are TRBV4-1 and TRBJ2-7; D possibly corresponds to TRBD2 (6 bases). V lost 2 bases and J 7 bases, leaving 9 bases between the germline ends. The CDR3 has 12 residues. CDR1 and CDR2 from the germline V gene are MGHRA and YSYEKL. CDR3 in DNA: TGCGCCAGCAGCCAATCTGGAGGGGAGCAGTACTTC. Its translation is CASSQSGGEQYF.

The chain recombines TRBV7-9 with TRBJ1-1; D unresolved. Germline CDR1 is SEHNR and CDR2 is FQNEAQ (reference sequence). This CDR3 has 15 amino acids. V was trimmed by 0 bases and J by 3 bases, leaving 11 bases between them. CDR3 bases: TGTGCCAGCAGCTTAGCGGAGGGTAGGGACACTGAAGCTTTCTTT. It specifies CASSLAEGRDTEAFF.

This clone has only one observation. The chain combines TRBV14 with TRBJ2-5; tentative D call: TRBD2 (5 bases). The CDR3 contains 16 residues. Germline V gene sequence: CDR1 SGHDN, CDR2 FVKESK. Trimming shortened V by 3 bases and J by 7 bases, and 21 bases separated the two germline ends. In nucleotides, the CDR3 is TGTGCCAGCAGCCACCCACTGGCGGGCCTCGATGGGACCCAGTACTTC. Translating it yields CASSHPLAGLDGTQYF.

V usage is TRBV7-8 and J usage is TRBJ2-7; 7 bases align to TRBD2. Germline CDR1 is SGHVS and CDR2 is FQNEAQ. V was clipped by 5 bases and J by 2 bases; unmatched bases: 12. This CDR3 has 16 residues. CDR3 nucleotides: TGTGCCAGCAGCCCCTGGGTCACGGGGGGAACCTACGAGCAGTACTTC. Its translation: CASSPWVTGGTYEQYF.

The CDR3 spells CSVRASGSYNEQFF. CDR3 DNA: TGCAGCGTTCGGGCTAGCGGGAGTTACAATGAGCAGTTCTTC. The rearrangement joins TRBV29-1 to TRBJ2-1, with 10 bases that match TRBD2. Germline CDR1 and CDR2: SQVTM and ANQGSEA. This CDR3 has 14 amino acids. The V gene end was trimmed by 5 bases and the J gene end by 4 bases; junction bases not matched to a gene: 5.

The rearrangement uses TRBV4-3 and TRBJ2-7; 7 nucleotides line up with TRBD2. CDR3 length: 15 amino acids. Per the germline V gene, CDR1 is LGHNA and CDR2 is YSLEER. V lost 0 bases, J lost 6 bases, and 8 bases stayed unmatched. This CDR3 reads CASSQDWGGFLEQYF. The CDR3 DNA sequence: TGCGCCAGCAGCCAAGATTGGGGGGGGTTCCTCGAGCAGTACTTC.